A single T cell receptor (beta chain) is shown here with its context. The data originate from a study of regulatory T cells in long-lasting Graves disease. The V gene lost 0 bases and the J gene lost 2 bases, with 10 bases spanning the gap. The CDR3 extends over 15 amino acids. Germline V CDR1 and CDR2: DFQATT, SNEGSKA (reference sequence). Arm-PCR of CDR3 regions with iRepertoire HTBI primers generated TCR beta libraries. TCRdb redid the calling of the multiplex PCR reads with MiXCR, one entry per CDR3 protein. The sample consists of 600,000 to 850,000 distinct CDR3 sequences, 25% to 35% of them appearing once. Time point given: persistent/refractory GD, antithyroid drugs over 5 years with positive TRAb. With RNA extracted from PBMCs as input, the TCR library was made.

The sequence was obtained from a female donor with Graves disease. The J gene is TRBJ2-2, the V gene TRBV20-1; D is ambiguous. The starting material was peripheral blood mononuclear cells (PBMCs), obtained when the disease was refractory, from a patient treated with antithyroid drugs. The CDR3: CSARDVSLNTGELFF. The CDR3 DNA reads TGCAGTGCTAGAGACGTCTCCTTAAACACCGGGGAGCTGTTTTTT.